This T cell receptor (beta chain) was sequenced for a study of blood T cell repertoires in COVID-19 (dated by TCRdb to about 2020). Background on the whole study: The collaborator samples originated in the United States, Italy and Spain and spanned the acute and convalescent phases of COVID-19. The prospective study material was composed of cDNA or gDNA derived from T cells, B-cell-depleted T cells, or PBMCs. The dataset comprised deeply sampled blood TCRbeta repertoires from subjects exposed to, actively infected with, or recovered from COVID-19. The repertoires were released in a freely available public database intended as a resource for research on the immune response to SARS-CoV-2. The samples were drawn from two sources: the first 160 participants of the ongoing ImmuneRACE study, and 1,000 to 1,500 subjects contributed by 6 global collaborators. The sample metadata nearly always contained a de-identified subject ID, COVID-19 status, age in years and sex. Where available, HLA class I and class II types were obtained from metadata supplied by the sample provider rather than from assay-based typing.

About this clone itself: No antigen is known for it. No clone much larger than this one lies a single base away; base qualities are absent.

Collaborating institutions collected whole blood in K2EDTA tubes following their own protocols. For TCRbeta analysis, collaborators shipped samples in one of three forms: frozen whole blood, isolated PBMCs, or DNA extracted from either of those sample types. Results and caveats for the whole study, not just this receptor: How much clinical and demographic metadata was included differed by source and by participant, and the metadata was provided uncurated.

CDR1 MNHNS and CDR2 SASEGT are derived from the germline V gene. The germline ends are 5 bases apart after V is trimmed by 2 bases and J by 0 bases. From cysteine to phenylalanine, the CDR3 is 14 amino acids long. Only CDR3 DNA is held: 42 bases, read in frame from base 1. TCRbeta CDR3 regions were amplified from genomic DNA using the immunoSEQ Assay, a bias-controlled multiplex PCR. The original pipeline was this. Nucleated cell counts per sample were estimated from amplification of reference gene primers within the assay. To quantify the absolute abundance of each unique TCRbeta CDR3 rearrangement, sequence reads were collapsed and filtered. For each sample, productive Simpson clonality was calculated as the square root of Simpson's diversity index across productive rearrangements. Imported from immuneACCESS, the table was reduced by TCRdb to in-frame sequences with V and J called. These copies leave out some clones; in studies compared against another copy, an unresolved V gene accounts for under half, and the cause of the remainder is not known. Clone size and the V and J calls come from that table; the DNA yielded D and trimming. This sample holds 200,000 to 250,000 clones; approximately 89% were observed only once. Of the sample, about 5% is held by the ten largest clones.

This clonotype was sampled from a woman between 40 and 55 years old with acute or convalescent COVID-19. The sample was peripheral blood. The chain is made from TRBV6-1 and TRBJ1-5, with the D gene not clear enough to name. The DNA is as follows: TGTGCCAGCAGTGAACTTTCTAGCAATCAGCCCCAGCATTTT. This codes for CASSELSSNQPQHF.